The entry below gives a single T cell receptor beta chain sequence along with its context. Its matching antigen is unknown. This sample is drawn from a study of cytomegalovirus exposure and HLA in healthy donors. Study-level points and caveats: An ancestry cluster, one associated with Asian ancestry, reportedly showed fewer N-insertions than the 666-donor mean in a later analysis. Differences between HLA loci emerged in a later analysis of TCR association rates, with DRB1 most and HLA-C fewest. The study dropped some indistinguishable V segments, TRBV6-2 and TRBV6-3 among them.

The CDR3 contains 16 residues. The germline V gene encodes CDR1 KGHSH and CDR2 LQKENI. The V and J ends lost 5 bases and 0 bases, in that order; junction bases with no gene match: 7. PCR amplification relied on 60 Vbeta primers (plus 13 Jbeta primers). Clones were read by immunoSEQ multiplex PCR, and TCRdb kept only the in-frame ones, dropping some. Among 120,000 or so clones listed, roughly four fifths were seen once. The TCR was taken from a male donor in good health and CMV-seropositive. Material for sequencing was PBMCs. The chain employs TRBV18 and TRBJ2-1, with 7 nucleotides matching TRBD2. The CDR3 is CASSTQRGSSYNEQFF. Written as DNA, the CDR3 is TGTGCCAGCTCAACGCAGCGGGGCAGCTCCTACAATGAGCAGTTCTTC.